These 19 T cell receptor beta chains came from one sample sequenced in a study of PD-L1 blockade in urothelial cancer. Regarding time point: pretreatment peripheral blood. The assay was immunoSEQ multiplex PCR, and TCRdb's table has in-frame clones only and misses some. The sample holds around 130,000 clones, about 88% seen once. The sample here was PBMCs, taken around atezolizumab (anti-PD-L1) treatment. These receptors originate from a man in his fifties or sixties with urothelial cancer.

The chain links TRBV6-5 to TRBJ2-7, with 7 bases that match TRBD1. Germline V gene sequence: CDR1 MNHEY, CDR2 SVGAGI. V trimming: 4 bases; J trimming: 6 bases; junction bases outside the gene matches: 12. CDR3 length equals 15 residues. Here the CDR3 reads CASSSTGDGRGEQYF. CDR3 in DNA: TGTGCCAGCAGTTCCACAGGGGACGGACGAGGCGAGCAGTACTTC.

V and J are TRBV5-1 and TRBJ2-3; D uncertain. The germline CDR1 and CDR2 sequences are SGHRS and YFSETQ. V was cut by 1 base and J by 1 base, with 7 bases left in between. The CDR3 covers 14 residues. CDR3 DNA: TGCGCCAGCAGCTTGCGCCAGGGCACAGATACGCAGTATTTT. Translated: CASSLRQGTDTQYF.

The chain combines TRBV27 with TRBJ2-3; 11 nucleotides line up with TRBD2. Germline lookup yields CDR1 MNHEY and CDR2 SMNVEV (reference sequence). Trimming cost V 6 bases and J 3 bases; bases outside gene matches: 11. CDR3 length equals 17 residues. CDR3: CASRELAGALRTDTQYF. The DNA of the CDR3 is TGTGCCAGCAGGGAACTAGCGGGAGCGCTGAGAACAGATACGCAGTATTTT.

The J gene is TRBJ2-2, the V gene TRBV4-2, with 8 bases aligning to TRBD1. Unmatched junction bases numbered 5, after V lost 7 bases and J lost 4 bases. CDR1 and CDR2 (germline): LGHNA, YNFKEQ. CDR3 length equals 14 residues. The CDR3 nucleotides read TGTGCCAGCACGGACAGGGCTAGCACCGGGGAGCTGTTTTTT. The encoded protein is CASTDRASTGELFF.

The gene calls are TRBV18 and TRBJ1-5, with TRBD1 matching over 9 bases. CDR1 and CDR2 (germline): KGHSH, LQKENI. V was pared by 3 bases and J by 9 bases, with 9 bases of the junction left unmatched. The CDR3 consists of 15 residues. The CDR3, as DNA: TGTGCCAGCTCACCCCTGCGGACAGGGGAAGGGCCCCAGCATTTT. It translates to CASSPLRTGEGPQHF.

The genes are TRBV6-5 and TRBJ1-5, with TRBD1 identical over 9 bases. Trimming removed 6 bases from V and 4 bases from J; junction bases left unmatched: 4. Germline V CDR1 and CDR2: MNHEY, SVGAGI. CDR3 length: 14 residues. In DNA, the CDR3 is TGTGCCAGCAGCCGACAGGGGGTAAATCAGCCCCAGCATTTT. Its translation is CASSRQGVNQPQHF.

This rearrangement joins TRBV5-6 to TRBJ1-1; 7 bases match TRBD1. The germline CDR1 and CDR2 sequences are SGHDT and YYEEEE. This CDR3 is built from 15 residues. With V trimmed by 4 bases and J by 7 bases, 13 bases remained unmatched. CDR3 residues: CASSGYDRVLSEAFF. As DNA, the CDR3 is TGTGCCAGCAGCGGATACGACAGGGTGCTTAGTGAAGCTTTCTTT.

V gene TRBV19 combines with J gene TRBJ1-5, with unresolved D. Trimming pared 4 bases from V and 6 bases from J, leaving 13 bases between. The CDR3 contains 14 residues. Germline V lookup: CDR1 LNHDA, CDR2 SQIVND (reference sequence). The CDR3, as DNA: TGTGCCAGTAGTAGTCGTTCCGGGGTTCAGCCCCAGCATTTT. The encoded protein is CASSSRSGVQPQHF.

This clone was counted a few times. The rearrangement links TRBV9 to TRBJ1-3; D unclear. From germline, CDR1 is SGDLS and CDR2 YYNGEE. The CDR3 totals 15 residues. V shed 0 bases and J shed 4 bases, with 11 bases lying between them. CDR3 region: CASSVGVNAGNTIYF. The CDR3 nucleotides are TGTGCCAGCAGCGTAGGAGTTAACGCCGGAAACACCATATATTTT.

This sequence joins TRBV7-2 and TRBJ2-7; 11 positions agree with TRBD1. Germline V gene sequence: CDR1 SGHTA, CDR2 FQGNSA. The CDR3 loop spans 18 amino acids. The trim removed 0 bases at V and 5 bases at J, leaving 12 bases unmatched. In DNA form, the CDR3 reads TGTGCCAGCAGCTTAGCCGGGACAGGGGGAGGGGCCCGCAACGAGCAGTACTTC. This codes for CASSLAGTGGGARNEQYF.

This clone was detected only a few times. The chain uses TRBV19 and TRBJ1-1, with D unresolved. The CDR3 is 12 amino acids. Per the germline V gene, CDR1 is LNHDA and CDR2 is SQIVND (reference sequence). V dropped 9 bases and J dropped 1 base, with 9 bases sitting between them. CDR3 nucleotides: TGTGCCAGGAGAGTGAAGAACACTGAAGCTTTCTTT. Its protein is CARRVKNTEAFF.

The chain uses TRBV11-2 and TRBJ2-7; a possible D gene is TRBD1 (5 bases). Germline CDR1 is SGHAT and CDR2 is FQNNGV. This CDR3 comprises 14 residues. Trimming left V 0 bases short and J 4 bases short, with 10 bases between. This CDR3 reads CASSLDQGRYEQYF. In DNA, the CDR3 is TGTGCCAGCAGCTTAGATCAGGGAAGGTACGAGCAGTACTTC.

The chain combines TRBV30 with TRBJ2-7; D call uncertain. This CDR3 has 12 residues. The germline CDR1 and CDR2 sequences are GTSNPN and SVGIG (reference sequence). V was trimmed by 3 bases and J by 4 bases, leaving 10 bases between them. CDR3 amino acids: CAWRAINYEQYF. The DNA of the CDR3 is TGTGCCTGGAGGGCAATAAATTACGAGCAGTACTTC.

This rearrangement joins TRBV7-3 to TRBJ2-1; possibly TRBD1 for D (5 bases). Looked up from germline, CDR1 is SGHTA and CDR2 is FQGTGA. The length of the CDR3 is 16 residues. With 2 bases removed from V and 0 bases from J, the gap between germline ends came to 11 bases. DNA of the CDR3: TGTGCCAGCAGCTTAGGGCGGACAAGCTCCTACAATGAGCAGTTCTTC. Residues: CASSLGRTSSYNEQFF.

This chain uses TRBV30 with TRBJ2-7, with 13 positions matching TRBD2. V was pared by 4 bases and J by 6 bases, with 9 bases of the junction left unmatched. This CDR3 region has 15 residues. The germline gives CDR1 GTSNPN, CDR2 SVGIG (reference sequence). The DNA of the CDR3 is TGTGCCTGGATCTATATGGGACTAGCGGGGAGCGAGCAGTACTTC. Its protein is CAWIYMGLAGSEQYF.

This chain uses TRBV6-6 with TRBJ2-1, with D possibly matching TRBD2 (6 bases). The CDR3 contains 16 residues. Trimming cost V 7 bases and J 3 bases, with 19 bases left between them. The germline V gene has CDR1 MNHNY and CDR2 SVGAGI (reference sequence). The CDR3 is CASTHGGPARYNEQFF. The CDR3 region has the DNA TGTGCCAGCACCCACGGAGGGCCAGCGCGCTACAATGAGCAGTTCTTC.

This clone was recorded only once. The CDR3, as DNA: TGTGCCAGCAGTTCCCTCGGGACAGGGGGGACCAAAAACATTCAGTACTTC. Translated: CASSSLGTGGTKNIQYF. V gene TRBV28 combines with J gene TRBJ2-4, with 11 bases matching TRBD1. The CDR3 covers 17 residues. Germline assignment: CDR1 MDHEN and CDR2 SYDVKM. The ends lost 4 bases at V and 2 bases at J; junction bases unmatched: 7. Looking up the rest from reference TRBV28 and TRBJ2-4 gives the full variable domain: DVKVTQSSRYLVKRTGEKVFLECVQDMDHENMFWYRQDPGLGLRLIYFSYDVKMKEKGDIPEGYSVSREKKERFSLILESASTNQTSMYLCASSSLGTGGTKNIQYFGAGTRLSVL.

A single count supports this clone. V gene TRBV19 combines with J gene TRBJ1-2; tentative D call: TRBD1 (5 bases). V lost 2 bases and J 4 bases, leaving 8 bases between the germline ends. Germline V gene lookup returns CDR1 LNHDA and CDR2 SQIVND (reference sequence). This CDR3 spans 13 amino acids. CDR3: CASSISTVYGYTF. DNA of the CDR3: TGTGCCAGTAGTATATCGACAGTCTATGGCTACACCTTC.

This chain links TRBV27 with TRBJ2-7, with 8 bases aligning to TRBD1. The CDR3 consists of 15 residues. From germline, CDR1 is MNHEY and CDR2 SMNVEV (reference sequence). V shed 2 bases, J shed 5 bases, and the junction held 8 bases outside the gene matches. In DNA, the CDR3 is TGTGCCAGCAGTTTAGGACAGGGCAGGGGCGACGAGCAGTACTTC. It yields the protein CASSLGQGRGDEQYF.